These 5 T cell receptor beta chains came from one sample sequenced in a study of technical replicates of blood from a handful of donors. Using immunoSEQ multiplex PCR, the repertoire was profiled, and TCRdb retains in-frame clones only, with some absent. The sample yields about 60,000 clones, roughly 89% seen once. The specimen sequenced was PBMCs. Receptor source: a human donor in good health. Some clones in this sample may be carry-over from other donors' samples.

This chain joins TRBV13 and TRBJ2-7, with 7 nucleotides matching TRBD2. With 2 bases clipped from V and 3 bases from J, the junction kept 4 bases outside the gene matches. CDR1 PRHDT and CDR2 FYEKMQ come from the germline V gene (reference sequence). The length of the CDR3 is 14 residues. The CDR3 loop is CASSLYGGSYEQYF. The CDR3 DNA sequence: TGTGCCAGCAGCTTATATGGCGGGAGCTACGAGCAGTACTTC.

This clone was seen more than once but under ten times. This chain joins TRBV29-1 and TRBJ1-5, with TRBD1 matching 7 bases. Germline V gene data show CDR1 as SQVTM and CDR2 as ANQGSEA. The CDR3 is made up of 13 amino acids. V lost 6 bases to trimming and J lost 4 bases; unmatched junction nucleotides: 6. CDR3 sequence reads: CSVAGQANQPQHF. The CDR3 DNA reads TGCAGCGTAGCAGGACAGGCGAATCAGCCCCAGCATTTT.

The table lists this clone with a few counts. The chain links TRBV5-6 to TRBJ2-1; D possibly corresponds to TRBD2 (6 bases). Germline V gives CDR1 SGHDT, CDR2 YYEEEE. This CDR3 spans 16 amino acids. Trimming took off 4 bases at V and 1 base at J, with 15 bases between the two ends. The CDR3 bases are TGTGCCAGCAGCGCCCTCGGGGGTAGGTCCTACAATGAGCAGTTCTTC. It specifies CASSALGGRSYNEQFF.

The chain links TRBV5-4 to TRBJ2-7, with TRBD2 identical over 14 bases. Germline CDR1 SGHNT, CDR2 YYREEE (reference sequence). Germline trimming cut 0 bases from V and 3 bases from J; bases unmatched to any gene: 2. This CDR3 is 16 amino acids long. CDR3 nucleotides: TGTGCCAGCAGCTTGGCAGGGACTAGCGGGAGCTACGAGCAGTACTTC. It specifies CASSLAGTSGSYEQYF.

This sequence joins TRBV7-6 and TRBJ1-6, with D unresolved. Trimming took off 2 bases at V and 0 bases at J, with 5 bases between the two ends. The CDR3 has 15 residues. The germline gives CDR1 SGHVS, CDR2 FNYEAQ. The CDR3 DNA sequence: TGTGCCAGCAGCTTACGGAGCTCCTATAATTCACCCCTCCACTTT. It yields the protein CASSLRSSYNSPLHF.